The 27 T cell receptor beta chains below all came from one sample that was sequenced in a study of shared clonotypes between healthy human individuals. Method: immunoSEQ multiplex PCR; TCRdb's copy keeps in-frame clones and lacks some. The table records roughly 2.5 million clones, around nine tenths of them present only once. The source material was naive CD4+ T cells sorted from blood. Described subset: CD45RA+ positively selected. These receptors were obtained from a man aged 18 to 30 in good health.

The chain combines TRBV28 with TRBJ1-2, with D hard to call. The CDR3 sequence is 13 residues long. Trimming removed 3 bases at V and 8 bases at J, with 13 bases between. Germline CDR1 is MDHEN and CDR2 is SYDVKM. The CDR3 nucleotides are TGTGCCAGCAGTTTTAGGGTTTTGAACGGCTACACCTTC. Its protein product is CASSFRVLNGYTF.

J is TRBJ1-2 and V is TRBV18; 7 nucleotides agree with TRBD1. The CDR3 covers 16 residues. The germline gives CDR1 KGHSH, CDR2 LQKENI. J gave up 3 bases and V 1 base, and 8 bases lay outside the gene matches. The CDR3 is CASSPLGTAQDYGYTF. The CDR3 DNA reads as TGTGCCAGCTCACCACTAGGGACAGCCCAGGACTATGGCTACACCTTC. The full variable domain, with the rest looked up from reference TRBV18 and TRBJ1-2, is NAGVMQNPRHLVRRRGQEARLRCSPMKGHSHVYWYRQLPEEGLKFMVYLQKENIIDESGMPKERFSAEFPKEGPSILRIQQVVRGDSAAYFCASSPLGTAQDYGYTFGSGTRLTVV.

The chain is built from TRBV18 and TRBJ2-3, with D unresolved. The CDR3 is made up of 11 amino acids. Germline V gene sequence: CDR1 KGHSH, CDR2 LQKENI. Trimming removed 5 bases from V and 6 bases from J, with 6 bases in between. DNA for the CDR3: TGTGCCAGCTCAATTCAGGATACGCAGTATTTT. Protein product: CASSIQDTQYF.

In DNA form, the CDR3 reads TGTGCCACCAGCAGAGATCCAGGCACCTCTGGAAACACCATATATTTT. Its translation is CATSRDPGTSGNTIYF. The gene calls are TRBV15 and TRBJ1-3; D not certain. CDR1 LNHNV and CDR2 YYDKDF come from the germline V gene (reference sequence). V was trimmed by 0 bases and J by 0 bases, leaving 9 bases between them. The CDR3 spans 16 residues.

V gene TRBV27 combines with J gene TRBJ2-5, with D perhaps matching TRBD1 or TRBD2 (5 bases each). This CDR3 spans 13 amino acids. Germline CDR1 and CDR2: MNHEY and SMNVEV (reference sequence). Trimming shortened V by 5 bases and J by 2 bases, and 9 bases separated the two germline ends. For the CDR3, the DNA is TGTGCCAGCAGTAGGGACGGGCAAGAGACCCAGTACTTC. It yields the protein CASSRDGQETQYF.

V is TRBV28 and J is TRBJ1-5; 7 bases map to TRBD1. The CDR3 sequence is 15 residues long. With V trimmed by 6 bases and J by 3 bases, 8 bases remained unmatched. The germline V gene encodes CDR1 MDHEN and CDR2 SYDVKM. CDR3 coding DNA: TGTGCCAGCAGACAGATGACAGGGTTCAATCAGCCCCAGCATTTT. Translating gives CASRQMTGFNQPQHF.

This clone has more than one count but fewer than ten. This chain connects TRBV6-5 to TRBJ1-2; the D gene is possibly TRBD1 (5 bases). This CDR3 has 13 residues. The V and J ends lost 5 bases and 5 bases respectively, with 12 bases between them. CDR1 is MNHEY and CDR2 is SVGAGI in the germline V gene. This CDR3 is CASSNAGRYGYTF. The CDR3 DNA follows: TGTGCCAGCAGTAACGCAGGGCGTTATGGCTACACCTTC.

The rearrangement links TRBV14 to TRBJ2-3, with 10 bases that match TRBD1. Germline-derived CDR1 and CDR2 are SGHDN and FVKESK. The length of the CDR3 is 19 residues. J gave up 1 base and V 0 bases, and 10 bases lay outside the gene matches. CDR3 bases: TGTGCCAGCAGCCAAGATCCGGGACAGGGGTGGTACGGCACAGATACGCAGTATTTT. It translates to CASSQDPGQGWYGTDTQYF. Complete variable domain (other parts from reference TRBV14 and TRBJ2-3): EAGVTQFPSHSVIEKGQTVTLRCDPISGHDNLYWYRRVMGKEIKFLLHFVKESKQDESGMPNNRFLAERTGGTYSTLKVQPAELEDSGVYFCASSQDPGQGWYGTDTQYFGPGTRLTVL.

The CDR3 bases are TGCGCCAGCAGTCAATCAGCAGGCCAGGGGGCGAATCAGCCCCAGCATTTT. Translating gives CASSQSAGQGANQPQHF. J is TRBJ1-5 and V is TRBV23-1, with 8 bases identical to TRBD1. TRBV23-1 is designated an ORF whose function remains uncertain. Trimming at V came to 0 bases and at J to 4 bases, leaving 8 bases not matched to a gene. This CDR3 spans 17 amino acids.

This chain uses TRBV7-2 with TRBJ2-1, with D possibly being TRBD2 (5 bases). This CDR3 region has 15 residues. Germline CDR1 is SGHTA and CDR2 is FQGNSA. V lost 4 bases to trimming and J lost 0 bases, with 10 bases between them. The CDR3 coding sequence is TGTGCCAGCAGCTGGACTGGGAGCTCCTACAATGAGCAGTTCTTC. This codes for CASSWTGSSYNEQFF.

This chain connects TRBV10-2 to TRBJ2-3; TRBD2 matches 11 bases. The CDR3 consists of 16 residues. Germline values: CDR1 WSHSY, CDR2 SAAADI. J was trimmed by 3 bases and V by 10 bases; bases with no gene match: 12. The CDR3 protein is CATSIAGGPGTDTQYF. CDR3 nucleotide sequence: TGCGCCACCAGCATAGCGGGAGGGCCGGGAACAGATACGCAGTATTTT.

This clone was counted once. Other DNA sequences within the sample encode an identical CDR3. This sequence joins TRBV6-5 and TRBJ2-7; D is unresolved. Per the germline V gene, CDR1 is MNHEY and CDR2 is SVGAGI. This CDR3 is built from 14 residues. V shed 4 bases and J shed 0 bases, with 10 bases lying between them. The CDR3 DNA is TGTGCCAGCAGTTCCCCCGGGTCCTCCTACGAGCAGTACTTC. Protein sequence: CASSSPGSSYEQYF.

The chain joins TRBV18 to TRBJ2-5, with 9 bases identical to TRBD2. The CDR3 contains 15 residues. Germline V gives CDR1 KGHSH, CDR2 LQKENI. Trimming cost V 8 bases and J 3 bases; bases outside gene matches: 10. CDR3: CASTRLASGEETQYF. CDR3 coding DNA: TGTGCCAGCACCCGGTTGGCTAGCGGGGAAGAGACCCAGTACTTC.

Only a few counts were recorded for this clone. Other DNA sequences from this sample encode an identical CDR3 as well. The chain is built from TRBV5-4 and TRBJ1-1, with D tentatively TRBD1 (5 bases). The length of the CDR3 is 14 residues. V lost 3 bases and J 1 base, leaving 10 bases between the germline ends. The germline gives CDR1 SGHNT, CDR2 YYREEE (reference sequence). The CDR3 coding sequence is TGTGCCAGCAGCTCCCAGGGAAGGAACACTGAAGCTTTCTTT. It specifies CASSSQGRNTEAFF.

The V and J genes are TRBV11-2 and TRBJ2-5; 7 bases map to TRBD2. The J segment lost 2 bases and the V segment lost 5 bases, leaving 8 bases of the junction unmatched. The CDR3 covers 15 residues. Per germline, CDR1 SGHAT and CDR2 FQNNGV. The CDR3 sequence: CASSPNGLVQETQYF. CDR3 nucleotide sequence: TGTGCCAGCAGCCCAAATGGACTAGTACAAGAGACCCAGTACTTC.

V usage is TRBV19 and J usage is TRBJ2-1; 14 bases are shared with TRBD2. The V and J ends lost 4 bases and 8 bases, in that order; junction bases with no gene match: 10. Germline V gene lookup returns CDR1 LNHDA and CDR2 SQIVND (reference sequence). The CDR3 has 17 residues. The CDR3 DNA reads as TGTGCCAGTAGTACAATCAGGACTAGCGGGGGGCCTCATGAGCAGTTCTTC. Protein product: CASSTIRTSGGPHEQFF. Full variable domain (remainder filled in from reference TRBV19 and TRBJ2-1): DGGITQSPKYLFRKEGQNVTLSCEQNLNHDAMYWYRQDPGQGLRLIYYSQIVNDFQKGDIAEGYSVSREKKESFPLTVTSAQKNPTAFYLCASSTIRTSGGPHEQFFGPGTRLTVL.

The genes are TRBV7-2 and TRBJ2-2; D may be TRBD1 (6 bases). There are 14 residues in the CDR3. The V gene's germline CDR1 is SGHTA and CDR2 FQGNSA. The germline V and J ends were trimmed by 5 bases and 6 bases, with 13 bases remaining between them. This chain's CDR3 is CASSGTGWAGELFF. For the CDR3, the DNA is TGTGCCAGCAGCGGTACAGGGTGGGCCGGGGAGCTGTTTTTT. The full variable domain, completed using reference TRBV7-2 and TRBJ2-2, is GAGVSQSPSNKVTEKGKDVELRCDPISGHTALYWYRQSLGQGLEFLIYFQGNSAPDKSGLPSDRFSAERTGGSVSTLTIQRTQQEDSAVYLCASSGTGWAGELFFGEGSRLTVL.

Worth noting for this clone: The CDR3 does not close with the conserved phenylalanine or tryptophan, likely indicating a read error. The limits of the CDR3 on the DNA are not certain, so only TCRdb's listed CDR3 is given. The gene calls are TRBV2 and TRBJ1-2; the table's D call of TRBD1 was not tested on the DNA. The CDR3 has 12 residues if both end residues are counted. Per germline, CDR1 SNHLY and CDR2 FYNNEI. Here the CDR3 reads CASGSRTGGSPM.

The chain employs TRBV29-1 and TRBJ2-3; D is possibly TRBD1 (6 bases). Germline V gene lookup returns CDR1 SQVTM and CDR2 ANQGSEA. The CDR3 consists of 16 residues. The germline V and J ends were trimmed by 3 bases and 2 bases, with 18 bases remaining between them. CDR3 sequence: CSVETLQGTVTDTQYF. CDR3 nucleotide sequence: TGCAGCGTTGAGACCCTACAGGGAACGGTCACAGATACGCAGTATTTT.

The chain recombines TRBV2 with TRBJ1-2; 8 bases are shared with TRBD1. The length of the CDR3 is 15 residues. With 8 bases clipped from V and 0 bases from J, the junction kept 8 bases outside the gene matches. Per the germline V gene, CDR1 is SNHLY and CDR2 is FYNNEI. The CDR3 loop is CASGTGFLANYGYTF. DNA of the CDR3: TGTGCCAGCGGGACAGGCTTTTTAGCTAACTATGGCTACACCTTC.

The chain employs TRBV28 and TRBJ1-5, with 7 bases identical to TRBD1. The junction had 6 bases not matched to a gene; V was cut back by 4 bases and J by 0 bases. The CDR3 runs 16 residues. Germline CDR1 reads MDHEN; CDR2 reads SYDVKM. CDR3 sequence: CASSSGQLYSNQPQHF. Here the CDR3 DNA reads TGTGCCAGCAGTTCGGGACAGCTCTATAGCAATCAGCCCCAGCATTTT.

Regarding this clone: The sample has other DNA sequences that encode this CDR3 too. The genes are TRBV7-2 and TRBJ2-7; 7 bases are shared with TRBD1. The CDR3 length is 15 residues. Trimming removed 0 bases from V and 0 bases from J; junction bases left unmatched: 2. Germline CDR1 is SGHTA and CDR2 is FQGNSA. CDR3 in amino acids: CASSLASGGSYEQYF. Here the CDR3 DNA reads TGTGCCAGCAGCTTAGCCTCAGGGGGCTCCTACGAGCAGTACTTC. The entire variable domain, with the rest obtained from reference TRBV7-2 and TRBJ2-7, is as follows: GAGVSQSPSNKVTEKGKDVELRCDPISGHTALYWYRQSLGQGLEFLIYFQGNSAPDKSGLPSDRFSAERTGGSVSTLTIQRTQQEDSAVYLCASSLASGGSYEQYFGPGTRLTVT.

The chain carries TRBV27 and TRBJ1-3; D is ambiguous. Germline lookup yields CDR1 MNHEY and CDR2 SMNVEV (reference sequence). V dropped 3 bases and J dropped 3 bases, with 9 bases sitting between them. The CDR3 covers 14 residues. CDR3 in DNA: TGTGCCAGCAGTTTGAATGGGATTGGAAACACCATATATTTT. Protein: CASSLNGIGNTIYF.

The chain is built from TRBV25-1 and TRBJ2-1, with TRBD2 as a possible D gene (5 bases). Trimming removed 3 bases from V and 7 bases from J, with 10 bases in between. The CDR3 contains 13 residues. Germline loops: CDR1 MGHDK, CDR2 SYGVNS. CDR3 coding DNA: TGTGCCAGCAGTGACGGGGAGAGAAATGAGCAGTTCTTC. Encoded protein: CASSDGERNEQFF.

The chain employs TRBV18 and TRBJ1-1; maybe TRBD1 (5 bases). Germline-derived CDR1 and CDR2 are KGHSH and LQKENI. Trimming left V 3 bases short and J 4 bases short, with 18 bases between. The CDR3 runs 16 residues. In DNA, the CDR3 is TGTGCCAGCTCACCGGGCGTCCGGGGGATAGGCACTGAAGCTTTCTTT. Residues: CASSPGVRGIGTEAFF.

The chain links TRBV6-1 to TRBJ2-1; 7 nucleotides line up with TRBD2. J gave up 4 bases and V 4 bases, and 7 bases lay outside the gene matches. This CDR3 spans 15 amino acids. CDR1 is MNHNS, CDR2 SASEGT, per germline. The CDR3 DNA sequence: TGTGCCAGCAGTGTTGGAGGGGAGGGTTACAATGAGCAGTTCTTC. It encodes CASSVGGEGYNEQFF.

This clone was detected only once. CDR3 sequence: CASGQGFYTEAFF. CDR3 bases: TGTGCTAGTGGTCAGGGGTTTTACACTGAAGCTTTCTTT. The gene calls are TRBV12-5 and TRBJ1-1; perhaps TRBD1 as D (6 bases). The CDR3 length is 13 residues. The germline V and J ends were trimmed by 5 bases and 3 bases, with 10 bases remaining between them. CDR1 LGHNT and CDR2 FRNRAP come from the germline V gene.